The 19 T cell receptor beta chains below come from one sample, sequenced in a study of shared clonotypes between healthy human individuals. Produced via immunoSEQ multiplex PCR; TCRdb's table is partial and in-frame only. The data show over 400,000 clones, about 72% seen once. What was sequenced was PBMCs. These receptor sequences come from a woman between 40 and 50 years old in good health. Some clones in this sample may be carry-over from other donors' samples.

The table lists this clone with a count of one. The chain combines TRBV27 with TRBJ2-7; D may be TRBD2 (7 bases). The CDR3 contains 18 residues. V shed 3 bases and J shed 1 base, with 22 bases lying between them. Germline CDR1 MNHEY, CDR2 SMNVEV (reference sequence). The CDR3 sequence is CASSFLNGGREVSYEQYF. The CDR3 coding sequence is TGTGCCAGCAGTTTCCTCAACGGGGGGCGGGAAGTGTCCTACGAGCAGTACTTC.

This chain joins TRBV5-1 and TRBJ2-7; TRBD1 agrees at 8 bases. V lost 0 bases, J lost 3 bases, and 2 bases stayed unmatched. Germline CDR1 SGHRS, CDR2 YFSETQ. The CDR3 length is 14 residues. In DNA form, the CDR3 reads TGCGCCAGCAGCTTGGCCACAGGGGGCTACGAGCAGTACTTC. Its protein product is CASSLATGGYEQYF. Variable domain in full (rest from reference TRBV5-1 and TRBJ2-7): KAGVTQTPRYLIKTRGQQVTLSCSPISGHRSVSWYQQTPGQGLQFLFEYFSETQRNKGNFPGRFSGRQFSNSRSEMNVSTLELGDSALYLCASSLATGGYEQYFGPGTRLTVT.

CDR3 protein: CASSLLTEGYTF. CDR3 in DNA: TGTGCCAGCAGCCTCCTAACGGAGGGCTACACCTTC. The chain has TRBV7-9 and TRBJ1-2; D is undetermined. The length of the CDR3 is 12 residues. The V end lost 5 bases, the J end lost 8 bases, and 12 bases lay between the germline ends. CDR1 and CDR2 from the germline V gene are SEHNR and FQNEAQ (reference sequence).

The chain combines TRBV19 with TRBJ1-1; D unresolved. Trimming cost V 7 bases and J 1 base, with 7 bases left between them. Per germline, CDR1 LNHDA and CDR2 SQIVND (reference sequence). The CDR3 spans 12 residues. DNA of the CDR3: TGTGCCAGTAAGGAGGGGAACACTGAAGCTTTCTTT. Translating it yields CASKEGNTEAFF.

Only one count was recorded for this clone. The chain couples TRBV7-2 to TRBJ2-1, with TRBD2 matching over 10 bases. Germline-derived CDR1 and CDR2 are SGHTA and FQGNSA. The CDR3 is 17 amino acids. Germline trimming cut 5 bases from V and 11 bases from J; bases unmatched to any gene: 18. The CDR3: CASSPRGGQREGRKQFF. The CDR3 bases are TGTGCCAGCAGCCCCCGAGGGGGACAGCGGGAGGGCCGGAAGCAGTTCTTC.

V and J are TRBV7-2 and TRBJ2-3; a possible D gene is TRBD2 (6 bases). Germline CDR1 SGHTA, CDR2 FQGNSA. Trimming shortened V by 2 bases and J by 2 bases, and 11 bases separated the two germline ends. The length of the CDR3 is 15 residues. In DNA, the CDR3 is TGTGCCAGCAGCTTACCGCTAGCGAACACAGATACGCAGTATTTT. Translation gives CASSLPLANTDTQYF.

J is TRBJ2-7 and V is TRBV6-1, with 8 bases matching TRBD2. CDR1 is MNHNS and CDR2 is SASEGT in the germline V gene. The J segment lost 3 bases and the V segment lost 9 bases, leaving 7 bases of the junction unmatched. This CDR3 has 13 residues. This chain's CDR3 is CASGSGRNYEQYF. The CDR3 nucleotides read TGTGCCAGTGGAAGCGGGAGAAACTACGAGCAGTACTTC.

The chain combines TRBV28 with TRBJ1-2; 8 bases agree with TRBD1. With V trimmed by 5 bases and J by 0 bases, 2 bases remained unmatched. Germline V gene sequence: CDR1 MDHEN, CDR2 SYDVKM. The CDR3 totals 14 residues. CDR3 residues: CASSLGQANYGYTF. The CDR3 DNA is TGTGCCAGCAGTCTGGGACAGGCTAACTATGGCTACACCTTC.

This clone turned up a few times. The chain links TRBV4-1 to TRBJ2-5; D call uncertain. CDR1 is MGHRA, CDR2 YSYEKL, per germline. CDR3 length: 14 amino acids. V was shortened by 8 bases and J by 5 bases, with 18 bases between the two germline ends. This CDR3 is CASHRSRLGETQYF. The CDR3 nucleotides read TGCGCCAGCCACCGGTCGAGGCTCGGGGAGACCCAGTACTTC.

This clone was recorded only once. This chain's CDR3 is CASSQAGPAGGYTF. In nucleotides, the CDR3 is TGCGCCAGCAGCCAGGCGGGGCCAGCCGGTGGCTACACCTTC. This chain links TRBV4-3 with TRBJ1-2; tentatively, D is TRBD1 (5 bases). The CDR3 has 14 residues. The V end lost 3 bases, the J end lost 7 bases, and 15 bases lay between the germline ends. Germline assignment: CDR1 LGHNA and CDR2 YSLEER.

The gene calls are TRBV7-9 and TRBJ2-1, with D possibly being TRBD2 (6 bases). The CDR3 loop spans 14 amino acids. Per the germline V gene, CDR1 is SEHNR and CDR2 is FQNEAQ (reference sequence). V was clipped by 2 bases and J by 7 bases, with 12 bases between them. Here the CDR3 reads CASSLPGSGNEQFF. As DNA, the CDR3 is TGTGCCAGCAGCTTACCGGGTAGCGGTAATGAGCAGTTCTTC.

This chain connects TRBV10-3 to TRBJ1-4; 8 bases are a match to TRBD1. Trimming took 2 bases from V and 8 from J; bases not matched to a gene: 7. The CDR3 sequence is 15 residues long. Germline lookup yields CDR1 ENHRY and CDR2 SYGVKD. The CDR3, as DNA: TGTGCCATCAGTGAGCGAAACAGGGGGGACGAAAAACTGTTTTTT. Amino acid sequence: CAISERNRGDEKLFF.

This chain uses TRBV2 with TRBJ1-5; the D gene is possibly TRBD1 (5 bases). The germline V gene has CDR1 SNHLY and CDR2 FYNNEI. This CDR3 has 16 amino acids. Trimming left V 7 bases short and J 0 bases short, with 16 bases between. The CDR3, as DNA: TGTGCCAGCAACCGAGGGGAGGGCTATAGCAATCAGCCCCAGCATTTT. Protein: CASNRGEGYSNQPQHF.

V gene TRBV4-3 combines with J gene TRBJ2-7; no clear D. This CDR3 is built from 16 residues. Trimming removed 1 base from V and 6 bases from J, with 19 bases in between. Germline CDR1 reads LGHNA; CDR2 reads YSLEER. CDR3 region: CASSQGRTAPPSEQYF. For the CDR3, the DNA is TGCGCCAGCAGCCAAGGCCGGACCGCCCCTCCTAGCGAGCAGTACTTC.

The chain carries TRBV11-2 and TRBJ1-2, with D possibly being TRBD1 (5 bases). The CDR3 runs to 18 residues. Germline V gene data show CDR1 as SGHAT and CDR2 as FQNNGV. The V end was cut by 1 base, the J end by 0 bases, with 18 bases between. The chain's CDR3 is CASSLGFREWGSNYGYTF. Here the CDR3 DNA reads TGTGCCAGCAGCTTAGGTTTCAGGGAATGGGGGTCTAACTATGGCTACACCTTC.

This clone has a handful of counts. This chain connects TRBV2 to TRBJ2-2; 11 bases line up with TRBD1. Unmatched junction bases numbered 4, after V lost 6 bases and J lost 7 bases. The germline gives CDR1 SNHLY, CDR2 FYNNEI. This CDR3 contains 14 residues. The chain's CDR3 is CASRPGTGGGELFF. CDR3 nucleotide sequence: TGTGCCAGCAGGCCCGGGACAGGGGGCGGGGAGCTGTTTTTT.

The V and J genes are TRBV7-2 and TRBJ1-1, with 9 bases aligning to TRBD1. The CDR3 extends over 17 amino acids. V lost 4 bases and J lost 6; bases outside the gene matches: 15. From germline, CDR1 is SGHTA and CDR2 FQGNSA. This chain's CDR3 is CASSSPRTGGFRPEAFF. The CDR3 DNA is TGTGCCAGCAGCTCCCCCCGTACAGGGGGCTTTAGGCCTGAAGCTTTCTTT. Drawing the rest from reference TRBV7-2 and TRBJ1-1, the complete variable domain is GAGVSQSPSNKVTEKGKDVELRCDPISGHTALYWYRQSLGQGLEFLIYFQGNSAPDKSGLPSDRFSAERTGGSVSTLTIQRTQQEDSAVYLCASSSPRTGGFRPEAFFGQGTRLTVV.

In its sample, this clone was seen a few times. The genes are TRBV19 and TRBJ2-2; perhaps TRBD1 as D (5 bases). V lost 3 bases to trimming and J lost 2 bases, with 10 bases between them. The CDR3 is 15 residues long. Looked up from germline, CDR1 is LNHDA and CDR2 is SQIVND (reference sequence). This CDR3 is CASSIDGQNTGELFF. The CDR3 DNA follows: TGTGCCAGTAGTATTGACGGACAAAACACCGGGGAGCTGTTTTTT.

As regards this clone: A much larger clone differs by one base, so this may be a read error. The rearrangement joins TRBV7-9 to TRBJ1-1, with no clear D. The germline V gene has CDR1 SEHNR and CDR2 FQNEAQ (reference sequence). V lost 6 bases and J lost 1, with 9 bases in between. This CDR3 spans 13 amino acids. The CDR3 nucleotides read TGTGCCAGCAGTTACGACGGGAACACTGAAGCTTTCTTT. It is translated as CASSYDGNTEAFF.